Listed below are T cell receptor beta chains from one sample, sequenced in a study of T cell changes during pregnancy in multiple sclerosis. Method: immunoSEQ multiplex PCR; TCRdb's copy keeps in-frame clones and lacks some. Altogether some 13,000 clones are present, around 87% being singletons, with the ten largest covering approximately 14%. Specimen: CD8+ T cells from peripheral blood mononuclear cells, collected in the second trimester of pregnancy. These receptors originate from a female donor in good health, enrolled as a control in a pregnancy study. Both conserved end residues are part of each CDR3. Each record gives: clone size, V gene, CDR3 length, CDR3 protein. Expanded clones get a size class; other rows say once, few or many, or leave the size out.

- TRBV6-4 16 CASRPVGGWSNTEAFF
- TRBV10-3 17 CAISGGTSGSSTYEQYF
- TRBV15 17 CATSRDLFQGANYGYTF
- TRBV14 13 CASSRTRDYGYTF
few TRBV7-9 15 CASSLMGAPPYGYTF
once TRBV7-6 16 CASSLTSSGMNTEAFF
- TRBV6-1 14 CASSEPQGNQPQHF
- TRBV6-6 15 CASSSASGSAYEQYF
once TRBV2 14 CASSQGTREYEQYF
- TRBV6-5 14 CASSQPGDWEKLFF
- TRBV13 14 CASSQTESSYEQYF
- TRBV30 14 CAWSVGHPGYEQYF
- TRBV5-4 17 CASSQEGPGQGGEKLFF
- TRBV7-9 12 CASSSGGDEQFF
- TRBV19 13 CASNREGNTEAFF
- TRBV29-1 13 CSVPSPNGYGYTF
- TRBV4-1 13 CASSQVPGTEAFF
- TRBV29-1 13 CSVEVSGSGEQYF
- TRBV7-2 16 CASSYNLLAGADTQYF
- TRBV15 17 CATSRDRGQSYNQPQHF
- TRBV19 13 CASSIWTLDIQYF
- TRBV9 16 CASSTSTGLNTGELFF
- TRBV30 11 CAWRQGYEQFF
- TRBV5-4 15 CASHPPGLETDTQYF
- TRBV5-8 13 CASRGTGQTEQYF
once TRBV4-1 20 CASSQVGLAGGPRAKNIQYF
- TRBV6-5 13 CASSYPGLTEAFF
- TRBV13 20 CASSLGMATSGRSIYNEQFF
medium-sized TRBV18 13 CATTGTGFTEAFF
- TRBV6-4 14 CASSDSGGTGELFF
- TRBV7-9 15 CASSLARGMNTEAFF
- TRBV4-2 18 CASSPPRRPSGNTDTQYF
- TRBV27 14 CASTTSDRGYGYTF
- TRBV5-1 16 CASRYNPGLAENEQFF
- TRBV7-7 18 CASSLALALAGAQETQYF
once TRBV30 12 CAWSGTSYEQYF
- TRBV9 17 CASSALYRSDNTGELFF